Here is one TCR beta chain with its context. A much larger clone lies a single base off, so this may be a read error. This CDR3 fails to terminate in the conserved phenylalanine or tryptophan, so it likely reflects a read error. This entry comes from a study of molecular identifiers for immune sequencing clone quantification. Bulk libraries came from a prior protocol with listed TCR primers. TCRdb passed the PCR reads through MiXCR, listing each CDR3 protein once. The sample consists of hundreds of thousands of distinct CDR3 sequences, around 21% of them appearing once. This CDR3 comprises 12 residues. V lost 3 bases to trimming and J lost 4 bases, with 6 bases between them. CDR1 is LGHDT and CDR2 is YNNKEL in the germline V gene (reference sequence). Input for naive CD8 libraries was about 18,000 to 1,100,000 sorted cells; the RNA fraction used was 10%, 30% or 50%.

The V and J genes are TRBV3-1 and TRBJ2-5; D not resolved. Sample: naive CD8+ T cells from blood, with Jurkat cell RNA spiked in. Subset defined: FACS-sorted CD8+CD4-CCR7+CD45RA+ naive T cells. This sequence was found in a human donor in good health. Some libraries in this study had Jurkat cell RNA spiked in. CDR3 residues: CASSHQLETQYL. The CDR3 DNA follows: TGTGCCAGCAGCCACCAATTAGAGACCCAGTACCTC.